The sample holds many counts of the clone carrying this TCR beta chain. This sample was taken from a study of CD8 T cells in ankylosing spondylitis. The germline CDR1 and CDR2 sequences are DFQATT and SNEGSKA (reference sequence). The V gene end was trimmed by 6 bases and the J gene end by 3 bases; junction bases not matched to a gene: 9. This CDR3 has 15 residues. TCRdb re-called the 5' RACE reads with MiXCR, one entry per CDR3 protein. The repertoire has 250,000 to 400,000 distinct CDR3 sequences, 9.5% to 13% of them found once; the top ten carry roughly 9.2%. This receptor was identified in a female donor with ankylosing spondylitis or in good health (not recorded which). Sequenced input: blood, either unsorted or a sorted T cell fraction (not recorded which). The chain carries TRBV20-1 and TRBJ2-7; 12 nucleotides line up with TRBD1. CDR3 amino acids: CSALPGTGGFYEQYF. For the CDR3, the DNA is TGCAGTGCACTTCCGGGGACAGGGGGCTTCTACGAGCAGTACTTC.